Included here is one T cell receptor (beta chain) sequence, with context. Its antigen is not known. The V end was cut by 3 bases, the J end by 1 base, with 15 bases between. The length of the CDR3 is 16 residues. Germline assignment: CDR1 MNHEY and CDR2 SVGAGI. Time point indicated: baseline, week 1 (first vaccination visit). The treatment is: pre-vaccination baseline after standard-of-care therapy. Each astrocytoma in the donors was new, WHO grade 3 or 4, IDH1-mutant and ATRX-lost. The sample belongs to a study of a mutant IDH1 vaccine in newly diagnosed glioma. Study context: Patients were pretreated with radiotherapy, temozolomide, or both, mostly both. Regarding the study as a whole: The occurrence of vaccine-induced immune responses was seen in 80% to 95% of patients. Changes in top peripheral clonotypes did not appear linked to pseudoprogression.

Data came from immunoSEQ multiplex PCR; TCRdb stores just in-frame clones and leaves some out. The sample records just under 95,000 clones, around three quarters being singletons. The sequence came from a man aged 40-50 years with glioma. Material: PBMCs, obtained from a glioma patient treated with radiotherapy, temozolomide or both. The rearrangement joins TRBV6-5 to TRBJ1-1, with unresolved D. The CDR3 sequence: CASSYVKGRGNTEAFF. The DNA for the CDR3 is TGTGCCAGCAGTTATGTGAAGGGCAGAGGGAACACTGAAGCTTTCTTT.